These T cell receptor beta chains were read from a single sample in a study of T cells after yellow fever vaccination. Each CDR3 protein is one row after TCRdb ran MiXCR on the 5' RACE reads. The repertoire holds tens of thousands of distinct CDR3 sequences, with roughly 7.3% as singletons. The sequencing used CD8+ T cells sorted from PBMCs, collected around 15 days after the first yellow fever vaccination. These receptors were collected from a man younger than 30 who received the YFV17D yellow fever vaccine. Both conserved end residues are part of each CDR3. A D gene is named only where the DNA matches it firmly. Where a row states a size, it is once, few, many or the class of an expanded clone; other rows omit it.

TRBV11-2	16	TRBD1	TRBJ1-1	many	TGTGCCAGCAGCTTAGCCACCGTGGGACAGGGCCTGATTGCTTTCTTT	CASSLATVGQGLIAFF
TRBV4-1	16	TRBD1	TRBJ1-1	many	TGCGCCAGCAGCCAAACAGGGGGCGGTCTGCAAACTGAAGCTTTCTTT	CASSQTGGGLQTEAFF
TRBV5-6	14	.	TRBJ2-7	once	TGTGCCAGCAGCCCCGGGCCACGGGGCTACGAGCAGTACTTC	CASSPGPRGYEQYF
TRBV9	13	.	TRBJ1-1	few	TGTGCCAGCAGCCCGAACAGCTGGACTGAAGCTTTCTTT	CASSPNSWTEAFF
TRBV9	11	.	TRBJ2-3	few	TGTGCCAGCAGCGAGGGGACTTCGCTGTATTTT	CASSEGTSLYF
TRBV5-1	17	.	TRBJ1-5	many	TGCGCCAGCAGCCACACAGCTAGACTTTTTAGCAATCAGCCCCAGCATTTT	CASSHTARLFSNQPQHF
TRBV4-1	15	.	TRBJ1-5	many	TGCGCCAGCAGCCGAGAGCTTGGGCAAGGACAGCCCCAGCATTTT	CASSRELGQGQPQHF
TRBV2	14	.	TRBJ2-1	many	TGTGCCAGCAGTAAATTATCTGTTTTTAATGAGCAGTTCTTC	CASSKLSVFNEQFF
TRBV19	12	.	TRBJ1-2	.	TGTGCCAGTAGTCCAGATTACTATGGCTACACCTTC	CASSPDYYGYTF
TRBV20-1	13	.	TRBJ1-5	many	TGCAGTGCTTCCCAACATCTTAATCAGCCCCAGCATTTT	CSASQHLNQPQHF
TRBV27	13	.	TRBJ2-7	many	TGTGCCAGCGGGAGGACGGGTGCAGGCGAGCAGTACTTC	CASGRTGAGEQYF
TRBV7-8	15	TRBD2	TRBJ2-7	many	TGTGCCAGCAGCTTAGAGCGGGGGCTTTTTCGTAAGCAGTACTTC	CASSLERGLFRKQYF
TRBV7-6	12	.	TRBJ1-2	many	TGTGCCAGCAGCCCAGGGGCTAGGGGCTACACCTTC	CASSPGARGYTF
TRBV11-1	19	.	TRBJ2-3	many	TGTGCCAGCAGCCCACCCGGGGGCACAAAGCCCCCGCACACAGATACGCAGTATTTT	CASSPPGGTKPPHTDTQYF
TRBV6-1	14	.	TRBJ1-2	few	TGTGCCAGCATCCCCCGGGGAGCTAACTATGGCTACACCTTC	CASIPRGANYGYTF
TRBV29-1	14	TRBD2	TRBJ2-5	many	TGCAGCGTTGAGCTAGCGGGGGCCCAAGAGACCCAGTACTTC	CSVELAGAQETQYF
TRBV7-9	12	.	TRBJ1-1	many	TGTGCCAGCATAGTGGGGGTAACTGAAGCTTTCTTT	CASIVGVTEAFF
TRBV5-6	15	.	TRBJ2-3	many	TGTGCCAGCACCACAACAGGGTCCTACACAGATACGCAGTATTTT	CASTTTGSYTDTQYF
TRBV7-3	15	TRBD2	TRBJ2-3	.	TGTGCCAGCAGCGTGACTAGCGGGATCACAGATACGCAGTATTTT	CASSVTSGITDTQYF
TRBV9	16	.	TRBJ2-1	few	TGTGCCAGCAGCGTAGCTGCGGGTTTTCCCTACAATGAGCAGTTCTTC	CASSVAAGFPYNEQFF
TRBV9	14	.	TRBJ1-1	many	TGTGCCAGCAGCGCCGACAGGTTTCGCGGTGAAGCTTTCTTT	CASSADRFRGEAFF
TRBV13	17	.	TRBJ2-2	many	TGTGCCAGCAGCTTAGCCCTAGCCGGGACGGCCACCGGGGAGCTGTTTTTT	CASSLALAGTATGELFF
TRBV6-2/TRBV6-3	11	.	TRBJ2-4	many	TGTGCCAGCAGTTCCGGAGGCATTCAGTACTTC	CASSSGGIQYF
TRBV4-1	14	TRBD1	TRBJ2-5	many	TGCGCCAGCAGCCAGGGGGACAGCCAAGAGACCCAGTACTTC	CASSQGDSQETQYF
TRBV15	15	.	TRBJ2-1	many	TGTGCCACCAGCACGAGAGGAAGCTCCTACAATGAGCAGTTCTTC	CATSTRGSSYNEQFF
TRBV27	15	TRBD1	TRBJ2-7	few	TGTGCCAGCAGTCTCAGGACAGGGGGCGAGGACGAGCAGTACTTC	CASSLRTGGEDEQYF
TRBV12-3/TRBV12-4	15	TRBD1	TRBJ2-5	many	TGTGCCAGCAGCCAGACAGGGGGCGCGGTAGAGACCCAGTACTTC	CASSQTGGAVETQYF
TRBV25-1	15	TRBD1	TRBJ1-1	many	TGTGCCAGCAGCCCAGAGGACAGGGAATACACTGAAGCTTTCTTT	CASSPEDREYTEAFF
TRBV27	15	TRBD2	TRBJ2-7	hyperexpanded	TGTGCCAGCAGCCAATGGGGGGGTACGCCCTACGAGCAGTACTTC	CASSQWGGTPYEQYF
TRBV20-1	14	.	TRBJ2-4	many	TGCAGTGCTAGAGATCGGGGTTCCGGAAACATTCAGTACTTC	CSARDRGSGNIQYF
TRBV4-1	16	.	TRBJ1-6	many	TGCGCCAGCAGCCAAGATCCCGGACAGCGTAATTCACCCCTCCACTTT	CASSQDPGQRNSPLHF
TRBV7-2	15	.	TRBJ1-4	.	TGTGCCAGCAGCTTCGTCAGTAAGAATAATGAAAAACTGTTTTTT	CASSFVSKNNEKLFF